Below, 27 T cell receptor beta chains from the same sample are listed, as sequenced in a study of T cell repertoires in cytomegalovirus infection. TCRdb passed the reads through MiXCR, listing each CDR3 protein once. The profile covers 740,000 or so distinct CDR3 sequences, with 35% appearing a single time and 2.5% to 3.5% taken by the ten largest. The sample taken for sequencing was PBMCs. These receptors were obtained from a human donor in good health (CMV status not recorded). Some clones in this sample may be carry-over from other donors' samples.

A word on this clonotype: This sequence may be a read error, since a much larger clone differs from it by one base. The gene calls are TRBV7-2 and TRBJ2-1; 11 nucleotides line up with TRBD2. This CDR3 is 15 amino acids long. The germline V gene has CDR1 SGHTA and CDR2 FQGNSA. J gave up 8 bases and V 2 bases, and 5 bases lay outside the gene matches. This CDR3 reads CASSLTLAGGDEQFF. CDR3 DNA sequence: TGTGCCAGCAGCTTAACGCTAGCGGGGGGCGATGAGCAGTTCTTC.

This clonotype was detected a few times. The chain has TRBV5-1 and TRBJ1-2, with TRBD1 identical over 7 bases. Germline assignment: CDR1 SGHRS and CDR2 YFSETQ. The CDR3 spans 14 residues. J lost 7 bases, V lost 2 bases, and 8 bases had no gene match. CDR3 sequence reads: CASSFPGTDLGYTF. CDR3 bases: TGCGCCAGCAGCTTTCCTGGGACAGACCTTGGCTACACCTTC.

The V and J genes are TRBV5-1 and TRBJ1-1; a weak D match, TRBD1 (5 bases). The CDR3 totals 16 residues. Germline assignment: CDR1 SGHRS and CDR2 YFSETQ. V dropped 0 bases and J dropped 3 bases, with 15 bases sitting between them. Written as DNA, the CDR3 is TGCGCCAGCAGCTTGGGGAGGAATGGAGGGGACACTGAAGCTTTCTTT. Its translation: CASSLGRNGGDTEAFF.

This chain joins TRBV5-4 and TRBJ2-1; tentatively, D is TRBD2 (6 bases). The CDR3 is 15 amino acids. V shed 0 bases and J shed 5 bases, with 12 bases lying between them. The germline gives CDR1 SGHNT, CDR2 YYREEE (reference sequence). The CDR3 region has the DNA TGTGCCAGCAGCTTGGTGGGGGGACGAAACAATGAGCAGTTCTTC. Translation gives CASSLVGGRNNEQFF.

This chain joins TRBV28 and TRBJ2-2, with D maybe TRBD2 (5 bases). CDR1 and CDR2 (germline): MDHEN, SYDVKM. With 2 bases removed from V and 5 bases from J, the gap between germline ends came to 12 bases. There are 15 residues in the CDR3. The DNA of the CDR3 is TGTGCCAGCAGTTTAAGCCTAGCCCGGACCGGGGAGCTGTTTTTT. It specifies CASSLSLARTGELFF.

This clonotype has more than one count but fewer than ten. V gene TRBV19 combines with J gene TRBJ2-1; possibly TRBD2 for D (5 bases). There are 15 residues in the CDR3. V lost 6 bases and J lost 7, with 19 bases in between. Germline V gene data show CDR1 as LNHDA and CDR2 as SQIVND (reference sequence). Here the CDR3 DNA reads TGTGCCAGTAGGCGGCGGGTGCCCCTTGGAAATGAGCAGTTCTTC. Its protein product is CASRRRVPLGNEQFF.

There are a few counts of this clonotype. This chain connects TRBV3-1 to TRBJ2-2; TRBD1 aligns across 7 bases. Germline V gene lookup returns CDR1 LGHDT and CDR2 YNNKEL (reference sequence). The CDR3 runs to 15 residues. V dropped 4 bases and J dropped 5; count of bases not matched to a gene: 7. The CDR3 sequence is CASSLDRDTTGELFF. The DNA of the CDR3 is TGTGCCAGCAGCCTAGACAGGGATACTACCGGGGAGCTGTTTTTT.

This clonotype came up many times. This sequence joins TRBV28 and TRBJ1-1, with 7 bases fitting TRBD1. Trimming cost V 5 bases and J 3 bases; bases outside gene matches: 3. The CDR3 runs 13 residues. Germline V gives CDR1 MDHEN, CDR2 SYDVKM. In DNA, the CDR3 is TGTGCCAGCAGTCCCCAGGGGGACACTGAAGCTTTCTTT. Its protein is CASSPQGDTEAFF.

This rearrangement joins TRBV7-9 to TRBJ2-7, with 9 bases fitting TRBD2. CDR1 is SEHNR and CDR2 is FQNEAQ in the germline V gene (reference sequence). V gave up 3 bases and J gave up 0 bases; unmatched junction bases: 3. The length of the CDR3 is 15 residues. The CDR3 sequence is CASSFTSGPSYEQYF. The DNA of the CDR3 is TGTGCCAGCAGCTTCACTAGCGGGCCCTCCTACGAGCAGTACTTC. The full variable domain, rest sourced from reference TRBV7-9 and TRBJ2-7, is DTGVSQNPRHKITKRGQNVTFRCDPISEHNRLYWYRQTLGQGPEFLTYFQNEAQLEKSRLLSDRFSAERPKGSFSTLEIQRTEQGDSAMYLCASSFTSGPSYEQYFGPGTRLTVT.

The DNA of the CDR3 is TGTGCCATCAGTGTTCCGGGACAGACCGTATACGAGCAGTACTTC. This encodes CAISVPGQTVYEQYF. The chain uses TRBV10-3 and TRBJ2-7, with 7 nucleotides matching TRBD1. CDR3 length: 15 residues. Germline V gene lookup returns CDR1 ENHRY and CDR2 SYGVKD. V was clipped by 4 bases and J by 4 bases; unmatched bases: 10.

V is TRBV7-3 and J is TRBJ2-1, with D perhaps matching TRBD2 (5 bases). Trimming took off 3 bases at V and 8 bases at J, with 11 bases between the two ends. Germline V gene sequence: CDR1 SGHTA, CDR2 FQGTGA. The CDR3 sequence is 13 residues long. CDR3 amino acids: CASSFSDFHEQFF. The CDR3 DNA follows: TGTGCCAGCAGCTTCTCGGACTTCCATGAGCAGTTCTTC.

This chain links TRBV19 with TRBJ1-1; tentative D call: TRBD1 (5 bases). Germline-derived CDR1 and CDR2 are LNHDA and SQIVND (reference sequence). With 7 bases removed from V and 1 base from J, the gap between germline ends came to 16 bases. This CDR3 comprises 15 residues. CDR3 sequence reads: CASTPLFDRNTEAFF. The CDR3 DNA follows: TGTGCCAGTACCCCTCTTTTCGACAGGAACACTGAAGCTTTCTTT. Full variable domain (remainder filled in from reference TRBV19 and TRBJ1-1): DGGITQSPKYLFRKEGQNVTLSCEQNLNHDAMYWYRQDPGQGLRLIYYSQIVNDFQKGDIAEGYSVSREKKESFPLTVTSAQKNPTAFYLCASTPLFDRNTEAFFGQGTRLTVV.

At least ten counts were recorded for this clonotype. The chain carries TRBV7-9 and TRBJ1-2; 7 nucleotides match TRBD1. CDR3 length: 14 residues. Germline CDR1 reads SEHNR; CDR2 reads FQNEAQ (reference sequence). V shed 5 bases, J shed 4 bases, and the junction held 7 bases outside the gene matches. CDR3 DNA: TGTGCCAGCAGCCTCAAGGACAGGAGCTATGGCTACACCTTC. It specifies CASSLKDRSYGYTF.

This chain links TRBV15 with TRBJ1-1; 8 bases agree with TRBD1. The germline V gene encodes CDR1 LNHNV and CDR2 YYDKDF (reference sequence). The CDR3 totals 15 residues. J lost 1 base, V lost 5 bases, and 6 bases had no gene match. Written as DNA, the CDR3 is TGTGCCACCAGCCGCGGCGGACAGGGGAACACTGAAGCTTTCTTT. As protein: CATSRGGQGNTEAFF.

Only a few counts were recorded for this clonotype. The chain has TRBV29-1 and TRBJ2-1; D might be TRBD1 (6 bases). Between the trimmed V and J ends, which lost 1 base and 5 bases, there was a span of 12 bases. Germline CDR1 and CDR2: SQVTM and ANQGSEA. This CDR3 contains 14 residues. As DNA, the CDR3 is TGCAGCGTTGAAGGGCCGGGACAAGACAATGAGCAGTTCTTC. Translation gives CSVEGPGQDNEQFF.

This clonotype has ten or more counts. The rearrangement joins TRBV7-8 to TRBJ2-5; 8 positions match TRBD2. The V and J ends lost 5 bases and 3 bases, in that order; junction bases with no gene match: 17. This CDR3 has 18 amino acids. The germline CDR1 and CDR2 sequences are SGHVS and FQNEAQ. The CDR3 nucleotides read TGTGCCAGCAGCCGTGGGCTCGCGGGGGGATTTGTGGAAGAGACCCAGTACTTC. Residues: CASSRGLAGGFVEETQYF.

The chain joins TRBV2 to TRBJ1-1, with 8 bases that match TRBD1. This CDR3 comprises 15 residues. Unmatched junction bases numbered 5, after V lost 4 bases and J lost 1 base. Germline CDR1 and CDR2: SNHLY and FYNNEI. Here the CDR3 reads CASSGAQGANTEAFF. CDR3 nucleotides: TGTGCCAGCAGTGGCGCTCAGGGGGCGAACACTGAAGCTTTCTTT.

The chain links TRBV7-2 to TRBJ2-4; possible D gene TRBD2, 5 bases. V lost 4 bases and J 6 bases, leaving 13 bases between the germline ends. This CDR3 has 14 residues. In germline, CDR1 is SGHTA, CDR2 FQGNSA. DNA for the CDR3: TGTGCCAGCAGCTACGGGAAGACGCCAAACATTCAGTACTTC. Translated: CASSYGKTPNIQYF.

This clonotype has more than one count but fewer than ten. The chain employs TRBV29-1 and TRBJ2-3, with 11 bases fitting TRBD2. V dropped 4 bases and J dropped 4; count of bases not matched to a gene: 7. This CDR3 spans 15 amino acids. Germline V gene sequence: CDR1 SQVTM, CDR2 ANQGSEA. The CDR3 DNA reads TGCAGCGTTGTTAGCGGGAGGGCCTTGGCAGATACGCAGTATTTT. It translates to CSVVSGRALADTQYF.

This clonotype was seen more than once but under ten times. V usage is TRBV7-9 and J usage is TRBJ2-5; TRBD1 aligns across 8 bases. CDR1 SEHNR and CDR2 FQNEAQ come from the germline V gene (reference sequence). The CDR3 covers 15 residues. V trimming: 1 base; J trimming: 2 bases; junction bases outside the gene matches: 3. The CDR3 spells CASSLEQGVQETQYF. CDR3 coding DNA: TGTGCCAGCAGCTTAGAACAGGGGGTGCAAGAGACCCAGTACTTC. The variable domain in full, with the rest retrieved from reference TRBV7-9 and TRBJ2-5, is DTGVSQNPRHKITKRGQNVTFRCDPISEHNRLYWYRQTLGQGPEFLTYFQNEAQLEKSRLLSDRFSAERPKGSFSTLEIQRTEQGDSAMYLCASSLEQGVQETQYFGPGTRLLVL.

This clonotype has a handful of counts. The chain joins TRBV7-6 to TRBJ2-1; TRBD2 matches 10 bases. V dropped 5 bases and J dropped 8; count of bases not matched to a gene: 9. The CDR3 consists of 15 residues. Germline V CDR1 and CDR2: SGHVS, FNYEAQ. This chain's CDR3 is CASSPSGGARHEQFF. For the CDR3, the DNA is TGTGCCAGCAGCCCGAGCGGGGGGGCCCGTCATGAGCAGTTCTTC.

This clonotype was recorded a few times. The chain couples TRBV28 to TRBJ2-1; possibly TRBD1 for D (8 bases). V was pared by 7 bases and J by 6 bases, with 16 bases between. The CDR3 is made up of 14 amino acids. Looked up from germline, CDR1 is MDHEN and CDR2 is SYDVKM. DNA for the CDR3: TGTGCCAGCACCACAAACAGGGGGGGCAATGAGCAGTTCTTC. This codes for CASTTNRGGNEQFF.

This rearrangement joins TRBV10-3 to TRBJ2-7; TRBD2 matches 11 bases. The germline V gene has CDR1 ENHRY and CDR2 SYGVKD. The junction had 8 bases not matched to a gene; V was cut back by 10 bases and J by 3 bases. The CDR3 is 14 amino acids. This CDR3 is CATLSGRAVYEQYF. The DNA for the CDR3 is TGTGCCACCCTTAGCGGGAGGGCCGTCTACGAGCAGTACTTC.

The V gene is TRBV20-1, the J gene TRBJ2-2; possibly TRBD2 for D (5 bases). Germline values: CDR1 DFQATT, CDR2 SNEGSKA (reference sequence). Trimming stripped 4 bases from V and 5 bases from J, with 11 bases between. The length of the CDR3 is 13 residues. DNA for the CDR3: TGCAGTGCTATTCTAGGAGGTACCGGGGAGCTGTTTTTT. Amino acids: CSAILGGTGELFF.

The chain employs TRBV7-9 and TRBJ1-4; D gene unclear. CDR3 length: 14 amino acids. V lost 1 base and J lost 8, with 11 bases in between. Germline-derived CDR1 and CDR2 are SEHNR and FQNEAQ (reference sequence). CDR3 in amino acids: CASSLGRGKEKLFF. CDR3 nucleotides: TGTGCCAGCAGCTTAGGGCGTGGGAAGGAAAAACTGTTTTTT.

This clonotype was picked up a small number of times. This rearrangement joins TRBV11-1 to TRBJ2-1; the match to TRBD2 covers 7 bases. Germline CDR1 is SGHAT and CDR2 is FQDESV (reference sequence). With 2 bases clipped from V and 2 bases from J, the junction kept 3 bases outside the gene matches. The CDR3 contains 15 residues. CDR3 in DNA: TGTGCCAGCAGCTTAAATGCGGGGGCCTACAATGAGCAGTTCTTC. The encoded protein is CASSLNAGAYNEQFF.

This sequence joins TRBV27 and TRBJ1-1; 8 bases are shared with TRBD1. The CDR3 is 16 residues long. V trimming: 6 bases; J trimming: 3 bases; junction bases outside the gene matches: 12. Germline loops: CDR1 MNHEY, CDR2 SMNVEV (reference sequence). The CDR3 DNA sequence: TGTGCCAGCAGAAGCCGACAGGGGCGCGCGGACACTGAAGCTTTCTTT. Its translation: CASRSRQGRADTEAFF.